This TCR beta chain was recovered during a study of HIV-infected patients and healthy controls. A word on this clonotype: This may be a read error, as it is one base from a much larger clone.

About 500 ng RNA was reverse transcribed with alpha and beta constant-region primers. Alpha and beta chain libraries were made separately by chain-specific third strand synthesis with multiplexing indices. TCRdb fed the 5' RACE reads into MiXCR, producing one record per CDR3 protein. Here the sample spans 9,500 to 15,000 distinct CDR3 sequences, 9.3% being singletons. Whole blood was used without fractionation, so all unsorted peripheral T cells were included. The TCR sequence derives from an adult with HIV infection. The donor label of this sample is uncertain. This sample comprised blood, obtained before antiretroviral therapy.

Written as DNA, the CDR3 is TGTGCCAGCAGCTTAGCGTTCAGGGCGGGTGAGACCCATTACTTC. Amino acid sequence: CASSLAFRAGETHYF. The chain links TRBV7-2 to TRBJ2-5, with D possibly being TRBD1 or TRBD2 (5 bases each). CDR3 length equals 15 residues. Germline V gene lookup returns CDR1 SGHTA and CDR2 FQGNSA.